These 28 T cell receptor beta chains were sequenced from one sample in a study of CD8 T cells in ankylosing spondylitis. TCRdb recomputed calls from the 5' RACE reads with MiXCR, one row per CDR3 protein. Of about 800,000 distinct CDR3 sequences listed, roughly 10% are singletons. No antigens are known for them. Study-wide findings and caveats: A TCR beta motif of 8 or 9 highly homologous variants appeared characteristic of ankylosing spondylitis blood.

Source material: blood, either unsorted or a sorted T cell fraction (not recorded which). All receptors derive from a male donor with ankylosing spondylitis.

This clonotype has more than one count but fewer than ten. The chain carries TRBV7-2 and TRBJ1-3; D not certain. Trimming removed 4 bases from V and 3 bases from J, with 7 bases in between. Germline lookup yields CDR1 SGHTA and CDR2 FQGNSA. The CDR3 is 13 residues long. The CDR3 protein is CASSWSIGNTIYF. Written as DNA, the CDR3 is TGTGCCAGCAGCTGGTCCATTGGAAACACCATATATTTT.

This clonotype came up many times. The CDR3 nucleotides are TGTGCCATCAGTGGATGGACAGGGGAAGAGAGTGGCTACACCTTC. This codes for CAISGWTGEESGYTF. The V gene is TRBV10-3, the J gene TRBJ1-2; 9 positions agree with TRBD1. Trimming at V came to 4 bases and at J to 7 bases, leaving 10 bases not matched to a gene. This CDR3 is built from 15 residues. Germline values: CDR1 ENHRY, CDR2 SYGVKD.

This clonotype was found a few times. The chain employs TRBV20-1 and TRBJ1-2, with 9 bases fitting TRBD1. The CDR3 is 12 residues long. The germline CDR1 and CDR2 sequences are DFQATT and SNEGSKA (reference sequence). J lost 8 bases, V lost 6 bases, and 7 bases had no gene match. The chain's CDR3 is CSAHDRGTGYTF. DNA for the CDR3: TGCAGTGCCCACGACAGGGGGACCGGCTACACCTTC.

This clonotype was recorded a few times. This chain joins TRBV10-3 and TRBJ2-5; 9 bases fit TRBD1. V dropped 6 bases and J dropped 0; count of bases not matched to a gene: 11. Germline lookup yields CDR1 ENHRY and CDR2 SYGVKD. The CDR3 consists of 17 residues. The CDR3 reads CAISRAAGTGNQETQYF. CDR3 coding DNA: TGTGCCATCAGCAGAGCTGCCGGGACAGGGAACCAAGAGACCCAGTACTTC.

This clonotype was counted many times. V usage is TRBV20-1 and J usage is TRBJ2-5; the match to TRBD2 covers 10 bases. The CDR3 runs to 13 residues. Germline V gene sequence: CDR1 DFQATT, CDR2 SNEGSKA (reference sequence). The V and J ends lost 5 bases and 1 base, in that order; junction bases with no gene match: 1. Here the CDR3 DNA reads TGCAGTGCTCCTAGCGGGGGCCAAGAGACCCAGTACTTC. Translating it yields CSAPSGGQETQYF.

This clonotype was detected a few times. V gene TRBV7-2 combines with J gene TRBJ2-3; possible D gene TRBD2, 5 bases. The CDR3 extends over 14 amino acids. Trimming left V 5 bases short and J 10 bases short, with 19 bases between. Germline V lookup: CDR1 SGHTA, CDR2 FQGNSA. As DNA, the CDR3 is TGTGCCAGCAGCCCAAGCGCCAACACCGGGGCGCAGTATTTT. Its translation: CASSPSANTGAQYF. Filled out from reference TRBV7-2 and TRBJ2-3, the complete variable domain reads GAGVSQSPSNKVTEKGKDVELRCDPISGHTALYWYRQSLGQGLEFLIYFQGNSAPDKSGLPSDRFSAERTGGSVSTLTIQRTQQEDSAVYLCASSPSANTGAQYFGPGTRLTVL.

The genes are TRBV18 and TRBJ2-5; D not resolved. There are 15 residues in the CDR3. Trimming removed 0 bases from V and 0 bases from J, with 8 bases in between. CDR1 is KGHSH and CDR2 is LQKENI in the germline V gene. Written as DNA, the CDR3 is TGTGCCAGCTCACCACCGAATGCACACCAAGAGACCCAGTACTTC. It specifies CASSPPNAHQETQYF.

This clonotype was observed a few times. V and J are TRBV20-1 and TRBJ2-7, with D perhaps TRBD1 or TRBD2 (5 bases each). The CDR3 is 16 amino acids. Trimming left V 6 bases short and J 4 bases short, with 25 bases between. Germline loops: CDR1 DFQATT, CDR2 SNEGSKA (reference sequence). The CDR3: CSANDPGRRTVYEQYF. The CDR3 nucleotides are TGCAGTGCAAATGATCCGGGACGGCGGACGGTATACGAGCAGTACTTC.

This clonotype has a handful of counts. The chain links TRBV6-1 to TRBJ1-1; 7 bases line up with TRBD1. Per the germline V gene, CDR1 is MNHNS and CDR2 is SASEGT. This CDR3 region has 13 residues. Unmatched junction bases numbered 2, after V lost 6 bases and J lost 1 base. CDR3 loop: CASRWTGNTEAFF. CDR3 DNA: TGTGCCAGCAGATGGACAGGGAACACTGAAGCTTTCTTT.

This clonotype was seen a handful of times. This sequence joins TRBV7-8 and TRBJ2-2, with 13 bases identical to TRBD2. Per germline, CDR1 SGHVS and CDR2 FQNEAQ. The CDR3 spans 17 residues. Trimming cost V 5 bases and J 5 bases; bases outside gene matches: 8. As DNA, the CDR3 is TGTGCCAGCAGCACCGGACTAGCGGGAGTTCTAACCGGGGAGCTGTTTTTT. Amino acid sequence: CASSTGLAGVLTGELFF.

This clonotype was picked up many times. This rearrangement joins TRBV20-1 to TRBJ1-2; 9 nucleotides agree with TRBD1. This CDR3 spans 15 amino acids. Trimming took 2 bases from V and 4 from J; bases not matched to a gene: 8. The V gene's germline CDR1 is DFQATT and CDR2 SNEGSKA (reference sequence). The CDR3 nucleotides read TGCAGTGCTAGATCTCTGGACAGGGGCTCCTATGGCTACACCTTC. As protein: CSARSLDRGSYGYTF.

This clonotype was detected ten times or more. The chain uses TRBV18 and TRBJ1-1; 7 bases are shared with TRBD1. Trimming took 6 bases from V and 1 from J; bases not matched to a gene: 2. The germline V gene encodes CDR1 KGHSH and CDR2 LQKENI. This CDR3 has 13 amino acids. This chain's CDR3 is CASSGQSNTEAFF. DNA of the CDR3: TGTGCCAGCTCGGGACAGTCGAACACTGAAGCTTTCTTT.

The V call is TRBV12-5, the J call TRBJ2-1; 9 bases map to TRBD2. The CDR3 contains 14 residues. V trimming: 4 bases; J trimming: 13 bases; junction bases outside the gene matches: 11. CDR1 and CDR2 (germline): LGHNT, FRNRAP. CDR3 coding DNA: TGTGCTAGTGGTTCGGCGGGACTAGCTGGGGGCCAGTTCTTC. Protein product: CASGSAGLAGGQFF. The variable domain in full, completed from reference TRBV12-5 and TRBJ2-1, reads DARVTQTPRHKVTEMGQEVTMRCQPILGHNTVFWYRQTMMQGLELLAYFRNRAPLDDSGMPKDRFSAEMPDATLATLKIQPSEPRDSAVYFCASGSAGLAGGQFFGPGTRLTVL.

This clonotype was counted a few times. The V call is TRBV4-3, the J call TRBJ2-1, with D uncertain. Germline V lookup: CDR1 LGHNA, CDR2 YSLEER. The CDR3 length is 15 residues. The germline V and J ends were trimmed by 1 base and 5 bases, with 12 bases remaining between them. CDR3 nucleotides: TGCGCCAGCAGCCAAGTAGGTTTTAAAAACAATGAGCAGTTCTTC. Translated, it gives CASSQVGFKNNEQFF.

Ten or more counts support this clonotype. The chain uses TRBV4-3 and TRBJ1-1; possible D gene TRBD1, 5 bases. The CDR3 consists of 14 residues. Germline-derived CDR1 and CDR2 are LGHNA and YSLEER. V dropped 0 bases and J dropped 5 bases, with 10 bases sitting between them. CDR3 coding DNA: TGCGCCAGCAGCCAAGATGATGGGGGGACTGAAGCTTTCTTT. The encoded protein is CASSQDDGGTEAFF.

This clonotype was counted between two and nine times. J is TRBJ1-4 and V is TRBV12-3 or TRBV12-4; D is ambiguous. CDR3 length: 14 amino acids. The ends were cut back, 1 base at V and 10 bases at J, with 13 bases in the middle. The CDR3 spells CASSLGSSGGKLFF. CDR3 coding DNA: TGTGCCAGCAGTTTAGGGTCCTCTGGTGGAAAACTGTTTTTT.

This clonotype has a handful of counts. The gene calls are TRBV20-1 and TRBJ2-3, with 7 positions matching TRBD2. Per the germline V gene, CDR1 is DFQATT and CDR2 is SNEGSKA (reference sequence). Losses at the gene ends were 3 bases for V and 4 bases for J; bases not matched to a gene: 7. The CDR3 runs 14 residues. CDR3 DNA sequence: TGCAGTGCTAGCCGACTAGCAGCGGCAGATACGCAGTATTTT. Translation gives CSASRLAAADTQYF.

V gene TRBV7-6 combines with J gene TRBJ2-5, with 8 bases lining up with TRBD1. This CDR3 has 16 amino acids. Per germline, CDR1 SGHVS and CDR2 FNYEAQ. Trimming took 0 bases from V and 6 from J; bases not matched to a gene: 9. CDR3 nucleotides: TGTGCCAGCAGCTTAGCGGGCAGGGGGCTGATAAAGACCCAGTACTTC. Translating it yields CASSLAGRGLIKTQYF.

J is TRBJ2-3 and V is TRBV20-1; D is ambiguous. V was clipped by 5 bases and J by 0 bases, with 6 bases between them. The CDR3 is 12 amino acids. Germline values: CDR1 DFQATT, CDR2 SNEGSKA (reference sequence). Written as DNA, the CDR3 is TGCAGTGCTTTTGAAAGCACAGATACGCAGTATTTT. It yields the protein CSAFESTDTQYF.

This clonotype was detected a few times. The chain combines TRBV7-8 with TRBJ1-2, with D possibly TRBD1 on 5 matching bases. Trimming shortened V by 3 bases and J by 7 bases, and 15 bases separated the two germline ends. CDR3 length equals 14 residues. Germline V gene lookup returns CDR1 SGHVS and CDR2 FQNEAQ. The CDR3 spells CASSFSWGSGGYTF. The CDR3 DNA sequence: TGTGCCAGCAGCTTCTCATGGGGCTCCGGTGGCTACACCTTC.

V is TRBV29-1 and J is TRBJ2-2; possibly TRBD1 for D (6 bases). The germline V gene has CDR1 SQVTM and CDR2 ANQGSEA. Deletions cut 5 bases from V and 4 bases from J, with 11 bases between. There are 13 residues in the CDR3. DNA for the CDR3: TGCAGCGTTACAGGGTTGGGCACCGGGGAGCTGTTTTTT. Translating it yields CSVTGLGTGELFF.

This clonotype was recorded many times. The chain links TRBV20-1 to TRBJ1-5; no reliable D call. Between the trimmed V and J ends, which lost 6 bases and 2 bases, there was a span of 8 bases. Per germline, CDR1 DFQATT and CDR2 SNEGSKA (reference sequence). The CDR3 loop spans 12 amino acids. Here the CDR3 DNA reads TGCAGTGCGGGAAGCGGCAATCAGCCCCAGCATTTT. It yields the protein CSAGSGNQPQHF.

This clonotype has a count of ten or more. The gene calls are TRBV29-1 and TRBJ2-7; D might be TRBD2 (6 bases). CDR3 length: 13 residues. CDR1 is SQVTM, CDR2 ANQGSEA, per germline. With 6 bases removed from V and 3 bases from J, the gap between germline ends came to 15 bases. In DNA form, the CDR3 reads TGCAGCGTCGGAGGGACGCGAGTCTACGAGCAGTACTTC. It translates to CSVGGTRVYEQYF.

The chain has TRBV27 and TRBJ1-4, with a tentative D call TRBD1 (5 bases). The CDR3 totals 14 residues. Germline lookup yields CDR1 MNHEY and CDR2 SMNVEV (reference sequence). Between the trimmed V and J ends, which lost 7 bases and 11 bases, there was a span of 20 bases. DNA for the CDR3: TGTGCCAGCACCCGACAGTTCGCCCTGGGTAAACTGTTTTTT. Protein sequence: CASTRQFALGKLFF.

The table lists this clonotype with a few counts. This rearrangement joins TRBV20-1 to TRBJ2-4; D unclear. V dropped 4 bases and J dropped 7 bases, with 11 bases sitting between them. Germline CDR1 DFQATT, CDR2 SNEGSKA (reference sequence). The CDR3 has 12 amino acids. The CDR3 DNA follows: TGCAGTGCTAAGGGCCGAACCAACATTCAGTACTTC. Translated, it gives CSAKGRTNIQYF.

There are a few counts of this clonotype. J is TRBJ2-1 and V is TRBV11-2; TRBD1 is a possible D gene (6 bases). CDR3 length: 14 amino acids. The V gene lost 2 bases and the J gene lost 6 bases, with 11 bases spanning the gap. The V gene's germline CDR1 is SGHAT and CDR2 FQNNGV. The CDR3, as DNA: TGTGCCAGCAGCTTACTATTGGGGGCCAATGAGCAGTTCTTC. Its translation: CASSLLLGANEQFF.

This clonotype was seen a few times. The rearrangement joins TRBV30 to TRBJ1-2; 8 positions match TRBD1. The V and J ends lost 7 bases and 0 bases, in that order; junction bases with no gene match: 7. Looked up from germline, CDR1 is GTSNPN and CDR2 is SVGIG (reference sequence). The CDR3 spans 14 residues. CDR3: CASAGTGPNYGYTF. The CDR3 DNA sequence: TGTGCCTCGGCGGGGACAGGTCCTAACTATGGCTACACCTTC.

In this sample, this clonotype turned up a few times. J is TRBJ2-3 and V is TRBV7-2, with D tentatively TRBD2 (6 bases). The CDR3 has 14 amino acids. Germline V lookup: CDR1 SGHTA, CDR2 FQGNSA. With 4 bases removed from V and 6 bases from J, the gap between germline ends came to 14 bases. The CDR3 bases are TGTGCCAGCAGCTCCCTCAGCGGGCGGGATACGCAGTATTTT. It codes for CASSSLSGRDTQYF.